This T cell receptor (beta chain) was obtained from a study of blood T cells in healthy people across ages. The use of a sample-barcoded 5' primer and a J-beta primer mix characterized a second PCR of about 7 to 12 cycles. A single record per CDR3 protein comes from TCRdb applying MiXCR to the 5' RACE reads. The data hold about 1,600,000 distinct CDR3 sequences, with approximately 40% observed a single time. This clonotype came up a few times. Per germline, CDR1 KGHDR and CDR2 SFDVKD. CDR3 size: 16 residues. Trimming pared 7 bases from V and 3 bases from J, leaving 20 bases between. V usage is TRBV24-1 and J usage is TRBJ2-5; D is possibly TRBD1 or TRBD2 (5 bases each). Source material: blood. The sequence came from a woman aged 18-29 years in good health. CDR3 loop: CATSPLTGTEKETQYF. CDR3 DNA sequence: TGTGCCACCAGCCCACTTACCGGGACGGAAAAAGAGACCCAGTACTTC.